This is a list of T cell receptor beta chains from one sample in a study of blood T cell repertoires in COVID-19. Libraries were prepared by immunoSEQ multiplex PCR; TCRdb keeps only in-frame clonotypes and omits some of them. Of about 220,000 clones in the sample, approximately 82% are singletons; the top ten hold roughly 10%. Sequencing was carried out using peripheral blood. These receptors were obtained from a man aged 50 or older with active or convalescent COVID-19. Each CDR3 is given with its conserved first and last residue. Fields, in order: V gene, J gene, CDR3 protein.

v_gene: TRBV25-1
j_gene: TRBJ1-6
CDR3aa: CASSERERGNSPLHF

v_gene: TRBV7-8
j_gene: TRBJ1-1
CDR3aa: CASSLAGTDTEAFF

v_gene: TRBV3-1/TRBV3-2
j_gene: TRBJ1-2
CDR3aa: CASSPLGAGGYTF

v_gene: TRBV10-3
j_gene: TRBJ2-7
CDR3aa: CAISELTSGLYYEQYF

v_gene: TRBV19
j_gene: TRBJ1-1
CDR3aa: CASRSPMGGTEAFF

v_gene: TRBV28
j_gene: TRBJ1-2
CDR3aa: CASSTPGQGASNYGYTF

v_gene: TRBV2
j_gene: TRBJ1-1
CDR3aa: CASGRNTEAFF

v_gene: TRBV5-6
j_gene: TRBJ1-1
CDR3aa: CASTDRGNTEAFF

v_gene: TRBV14
j_gene: TRBJ2-1
CDR3aa: CASSHPSRAGNEQFF

v_gene: TRBV11-2
j_gene: TRBJ2-5
CDR3aa: CASSPGQQETQYF

v_gene: TRBV6-5
j_gene: TRBJ2-4
CDR3aa: CASSSIGEGNIQYF

v_gene: TRBV6-6
j_gene: TRBJ2-1
CDR3aa: CASSSRDWQFF

v_gene: TRBV27
j_gene: TRBJ2-5
CDR3aa: CASRTLTGGRETQYF

v_gene: TRBV21-1
j_gene: TRBJ1-1
CDR3aa: CASSKVEGTMNTEAFF

v_gene: TRBV6-6
j_gene: TRBJ1-5
CDR3aa: CASSPGQGSQPQHF

v_gene: TRBV6-5
j_gene: TRBJ1-2
CDR3aa: CASSLMGPPNYGYTF

v_gene: TRBV15
j_gene: TRBJ2-3
CDR3aa: CATSRDDRQALTDTQYF

v_gene: TRBV7-9
j_gene: TRBJ2-3
CDR3aa: CASSLGAGPTDTQYF

v_gene: TRBV19
j_gene: TRBJ2-7
CDR3aa: CASSIGSPRYEQYF

v_gene: TRBV11-3
j_gene: TRBJ2-5
CDR3aa: CASSHTGLGQTQYF

v_gene: TRBV5-8
j_gene: TRBJ1-5
CDR3aa: CASSLQGYNQPQHF

v_gene: TRBV7-2
j_gene: TRBJ2-7
CDR3aa: CASSESGTLYEQYF

v_gene: TRBV27
j_gene: TRBJ2-5
CDR3aa: CASTFAGETQYF